This TCR beta chain emerged from a study of blood T cell repertoires in COVID-19 (dated by TCRdb to the early 2020s). Turning to the overall study: Collaborator samples came from the United States, Italy and Spain and covered acute and convalescent phases of COVID-19. The prospective study material was composed of cDNA or gDNA derived from T cells, B-cell-depleted T cells, or PBMCs. Deeply sampled blood TCRbeta repertoires from subjects exposed to, actively infected with, or recovered from COVID-19 were included in the dataset. The repertoires were released in a freely available public database meant as a resource for research on the immune response to SARS-CoV-2. Samples came from the ongoing ImmuneRACE study (first 160 participants) plus 1,254 subjects from 6 global collaborators. A de-identified subject ID, COVID-19 status, age in years and sex were almost always included in the sample metadata. Where available, HLA class I and class II types were obtained from metadata supplied by the sample provider rather than from assay-based typing.

The table lists this clone with a count of one. Which antigen it targets is not known. Base qualities were left out, and no much larger clone turns up one base away. General study outcomes and caveats: Clinical and demographic metadata were provided uncurated, with the amount varying by source and participant.

Whole blood was collected in K2EDTA tubes by collaborating institutions according to the institutions' own protocols. For TCRbeta analysis, collaborator samples were shipped as frozen whole blood, as isolated PBMCs, or as DNA extracted from either sample type. TCRbeta CDR3 regions were amplified from genomic DNA using the immunoSEQ Assay, a bias-controlled multiplex PCR. In the source study's methods: Within the assay, amplification of reference gene primers was used to estimate how many nucleated cells each sample contained. To quantify the absolute abundance of each unique TCRbeta CDR3 rearrangement, sequence reads were collapsed and filtered. For each sample, productive Simpson clonality was calculated by taking the square root of Simpson's diversity index across productive rearrangements. TCRdb mirrors the immuneACCESS table, restricted to in-frame sequences. Some clones are absent from its copies; in checked studies, under half trace to an unresolved V gene, and the reason for the others is unknown. D and trimming come from the DNA, and the V and J calls and clone size come from that table. This sample comprises about 62,000 clones, roughly 89% of them detected only once. The ten biggest clones cover around 6% of the sample.

From the cysteine up to the phenylalanine, the CDR3 has a length of 17 residues. The only DNA kept is the CDR3, 51 bases in frame from the first base. The germline V gene encodes CDR1 LNHNV and CDR2 YYDKDF (reference sequence). Germline trimming: 3 bases from V, 4 bases from J; junction bases outside gene matches: 9. The source material was peripheral blood. The clonotype originates from a human donor in a cohort sampled during active COVID-19. The rearrangement joined TRBV15 to TRBJ1-5, with 10 junctional bases fitting TRBD1. The DNA sequence reads TGTGCCACCAGCAGGATAACCGGGACAGGGGTAAATCAGCCCCAGCATTTT. Translated, this is CATSRITGTGVNQPQHF.